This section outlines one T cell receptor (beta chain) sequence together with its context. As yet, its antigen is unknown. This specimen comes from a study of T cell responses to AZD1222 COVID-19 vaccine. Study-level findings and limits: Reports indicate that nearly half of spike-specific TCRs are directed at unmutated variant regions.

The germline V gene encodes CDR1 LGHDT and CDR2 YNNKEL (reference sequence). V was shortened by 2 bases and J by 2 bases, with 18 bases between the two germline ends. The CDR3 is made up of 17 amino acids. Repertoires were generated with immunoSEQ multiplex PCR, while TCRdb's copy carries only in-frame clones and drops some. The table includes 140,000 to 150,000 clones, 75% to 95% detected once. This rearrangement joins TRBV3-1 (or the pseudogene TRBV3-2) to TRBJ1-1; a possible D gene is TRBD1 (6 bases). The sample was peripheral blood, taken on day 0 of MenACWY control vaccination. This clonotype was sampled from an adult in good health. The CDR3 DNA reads TGTGCCAGCAGCCAATGGACCCCACCCAGGGGAAACACTGAAGCTTTCTTT. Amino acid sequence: CASSQWTPPRGNTEAFF.